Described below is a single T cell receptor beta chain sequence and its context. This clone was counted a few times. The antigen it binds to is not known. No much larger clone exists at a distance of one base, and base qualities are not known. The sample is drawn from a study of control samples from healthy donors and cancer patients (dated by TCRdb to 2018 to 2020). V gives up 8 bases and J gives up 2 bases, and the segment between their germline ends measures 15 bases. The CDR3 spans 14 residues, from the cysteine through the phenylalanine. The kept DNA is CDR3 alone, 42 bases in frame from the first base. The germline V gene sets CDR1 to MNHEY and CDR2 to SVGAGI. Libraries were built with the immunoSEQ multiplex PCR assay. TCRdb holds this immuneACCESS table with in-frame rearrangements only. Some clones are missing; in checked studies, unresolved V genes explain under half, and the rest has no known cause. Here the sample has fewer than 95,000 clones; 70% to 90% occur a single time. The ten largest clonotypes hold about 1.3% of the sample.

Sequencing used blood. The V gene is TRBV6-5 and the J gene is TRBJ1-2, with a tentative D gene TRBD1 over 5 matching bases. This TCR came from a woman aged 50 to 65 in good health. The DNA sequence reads TGTGCCAGCCATTCCCCAGGGACCAACTATGGCTACACCTTC. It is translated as CASHSPGTNYGYTF.